A selection of T cell receptor beta chains follows, all from one sample in a study of technical replicates of blood from a few donors. Clones were read by immunoSEQ multiplex PCR, and TCRdb kept only the in-frame ones, dropping some. The profile covers over 55,000 clones, with roughly 86% appearing a single time and 5% to 6.5% taken by the ten largest. The sample comprised PBMCs. These receptors all come from a human donor in good health. Some clones in this sample may be carry-over from other donors' samples. CDR3s leave out the opening cysteine and the closing phenylalanine or tryptophan. Clone size, where shown, is once, few, many, or a class for clones that have expanded.

>TRBV7-8|TRBJ2-3|many
ASASGQGRVDTQY
>TRBV7-8|TRBJ1-3|-
ASSPDIAQGNTIY
>TRBV27|TRBJ1-2|-
ASSLERQGGYGYT
>TRBV14|TRBJ2-2|few
ASSQVFGAANTGELF
>TRBV19|TRBJ1-6|once
ASSGTANSPLH
>TRBV5-1|TRBJ2-3|-
ASSFQTSGWADTQY
>TRBV6-6|TRBJ1-1|-
ASSYSGGPSTEAF
>TRBV2|TRBJ2-7|-
ASSDRGDEQY
>TRBV5-1|TRBJ2-5|-
ASSSRPGQETQY
>TRBV4-3|TRBJ1-2|-
ASSPQTGHALGYT
>TRBV7-3|TRBJ2-1|-
ASRPGTSVNEQF
>TRBV6-1|TRBJ1-3|-
ASTEQGARGNTIY
>TRBV2|TRBJ2-2|-
ASRFGDTGELF
>TRBV19|TRBJ2-2|-
ASSPLTGELF
>TRBV28|TRBJ2-7|-
ASNSGGGGEQY
>TRBV19|TRBJ2-1|-
ASIGGGNEQF
>TRBV27|TRBJ2-7|-
ASSSSGDSYEQY
>TRBV11-2|TRBJ1-2|-
ASSSIRVAYGYT
>TRBV7-2|TRBJ2-7|-
ASSRGMLAGGPGEQY
>TRBV11-3|TRBJ2-7|-
ASSLRGGDQQY
>TRBV11-1|TRBJ2-7|-
ASSKSTGGGEQY
>TRBV11-1|TRBJ2-3|-
ASSAQLAGVSTDTQY
>TRBV4-3|TRBJ2-7|-
ASSQFDPGLAGSHEQY
>TRBV27|TRBJ2-5|-
ASSPSRDRQETQY
>TRBV11-2|TRBJ2-7|-
ASSSFRDRVHEQY
>TRBV4-1|TRBJ2-1|-
ASSDRDLDNEQF
>TRBV5-1|TRBJ2-7|-
ASRTALAGANYEQY
>TRBV6-5|TRBJ2-7|once
ASSLRDRGPYEQY
>TRBV5-1|TRBJ2-1|medium-sized
ASSLAGGFNEQF
>TRBV18|TRBJ1-5|-
ASSSPNQPQH
>TRBV7-3|TRBJ2-5|-
ASSLTRQETQY